The 30 T cell receptor beta chains below come from one sample, sequenced in a study of OX40 agonist ivuxolimab in advanced cancers. Preparation of the library involved the immunoSEQ multiplex PCR assay. As stored in TCRdb, this immuneACCESS dataset retains in-frame rearrangements with V and J assigned. A fraction of the clones does not appear; measured against another copy, unresolved V genes explain less than half of the discrepancy, and the remainder lacks a known reason. Present in this sample are tens of thousands of clones, approximately 89% of which were seen just once. The leading ten clones occupy 20% to 30% of the sample. The sample here was CD4+ or CD8+ T cells sorted from blood, taken in a trial of the OX40 agonist ivuxolimab. Receptor source: an adult with an advanced solid tumor such as melanoma, head and neck, liver or kidney cancer.

The genes are TRBV28 and TRBJ1-1; no reliable D call. Germline CDR1 reads MDHEN; CDR2 reads SYDVKM. V was cut by 7 bases and J by 3 bases, with 12 bases left in between. There are 13 residues in the CDR3. The CDR3 protein is CASNDDGYTEAFF. The CDR3 bases are TGTGCCAGCAATGACGACGGATACACTGAAGCTTTCTTT.

The V gene is TRBV2, the J gene TRBJ2-1; 7 nucleotides line up with TRBD2. The CDR3 runs 15 residues. Germline CDR1 SNHLY, CDR2 FYNNEI. V shed 3 bases, J shed 4 bases, and the junction held 6 bases outside the gene matches. The CDR3 bases are TGTGCCAGCAGTGATGGTGCTAGCGGATACAATGAGCAGTTCTTC. It codes for CASSDGASGYNEQFF.

The V and J genes are TRBV30 and TRBJ2-3; D possibly matches TRBD1 or TRBD2 (5 bases each). CDR1 GTSNPN and CDR2 SVGIG come from the germline V gene (reference sequence). The CDR3 contains 14 residues. V gave up 0 bases and J gave up 5 bases, with 12 bases separating them. The CDR3 nucleotides are TGTGCCTGGAGTGTACTAGGGGCTTTAGATACGCAGTATTTT. Protein: CAWSVLGALDTQYF.

The V gene is TRBV7-6, the J gene TRBJ2-1, with D unclear. CDR1 SGHVS and CDR2 FNYEAQ come from the germline V gene. The CDR3 is 11 residues long. Trimming shortened V by 5 bases and J by 12 bases, and 11 bases separated the two germline ends. CDR3 coding DNA: TGTGCCAGCAGCCATGGGCAGTCGCAGTTCTTC. Its protein product is CASSHGQSQFF.

The chain carries TRBV28 and TRBJ2-7; D not certain. Germline CDR1 reads MDHEN; CDR2 reads SYDVKM. The CDR3 sequence is 13 residues long. Between the trimmed V and J ends, which lost 7 bases and 2 bases, there was a span of 12 bases. CDR3 coding DNA: TGTGCCAGCACCTCCCGAGCCACCTACGAGCAGTACTTC. Translated, it gives CASTSRATYEQYF.

The V call is TRBV27, the J call TRBJ1-2; D unclear. Germline V lookup: CDR1 MNHEY, CDR2 SMNVEV (reference sequence). V shed 0 bases and J shed 5 bases, with 10 bases lying between them. The length of the CDR3 is 14 residues. The CDR3 loop is CASSLSGAEYGYTF. As DNA, the CDR3 is TGTGCCAGCAGTTTATCAGGTGCCGAATATGGCTACACCTTC.

The genes are TRBV4-2 and TRBJ2-3; 9 nucleotides match TRBD1. This CDR3 has 15 amino acids. Unmatched junction bases numbered 5, after V lost 5 bases and J lost 2 bases. Germline CDR1 LGHNA, CDR2 YNFKEQ. The CDR3 nucleotides are TGTGCCAGCAGCGCCCGACAGGGGGACACAGATACGCAGTATTTT. This encodes CASSARQGDTDTQYF.

The rearrangement joins TRBV7-9 to TRBJ2-5; 7 nucleotides line up with TRBD1. Germline CDR1 is SEHNR and CDR2 is FQNEAQ (reference sequence). Trimming at V came to 5 bases and at J to 5 bases, leaving 8 bases not matched to a gene. This CDR3 comprises 14 residues. CDR3 in DNA: TGTGCCAGCAGCCCGGGACAGCATTGGGAGACCCAGTACTTC. This gives the protein CASSPGQHWETQYF.

The rearrangement uses TRBV7-9 and TRBJ1-2; 11 bases fit TRBD1. Trimming cost V 4 bases and J 7 bases; bases outside gene matches: 11. Per germline, CDR1 SEHNR and CDR2 FQNEAQ (reference sequence). The CDR3 is 16 amino acids. CDR3 protein: CASSSSIWDRGIGYTF. In DNA, the CDR3 is TGTGCCAGCAGCTCCTCCATTTGGGACAGGGGGATTGGCTACACCTTC.

The rearrangement joins TRBV2 to TRBJ2-7, with 9 bases fitting TRBD2. Per the germline V gene, CDR1 is SNHLY and CDR2 is FYNNEI. CDR3 length: 15 amino acids. V lost 3 bases, J lost 5 bases, and 8 bases stayed unmatched. CDR3 bases: TGTGCCAGCAGTGAGGGAGCGGGAGGCTTGCACGAGCAGTACTTC. This encodes CASSEGAGGLHEQYF. Based on the CDR3 plus reference TRBV2 and TRBJ2-7, the full variable domain is EPEVTQTPSHQVTQMGQEVILRCVPISNHLYFYWYRQILGQKVEFLVSFYNNEISEKSEIFDDQFSVERPDGSNFTLKIRSTKLEDSAMYFCASSEGAGGLHEQYFGPGTRLTVT.

The rearrangement uses TRBV28 and TRBJ2-2; D gene ambiguous. The CDR3 spans 13 residues. The germline V gene has CDR1 MDHEN and CDR2 SYDVKM. The V gene lost 7 bases and the J gene lost 9 bases, with 15 bases spanning the gap. Here the CDR3 reads CASIAEWARELFF. The CDR3 DNA reads TGTGCCAGCATCGCAGAGTGGGCCCGGGAGCTGTTTTTT. The full variable domain, rest sourced from reference TRBV28 and TRBJ2-2, is DVKVTQSSRYLVKRTGEKVFLECVQDMDHENMFWYRQDPGLGLRLIYFSYDVKMKEKGDIPEGYSVSREKKERFSLILESASTNQTSMYLCASIAEWARELFFGEGSRLTVL.

The DNA of the CDR3 is TGTGCCAGCAGCCGGACTATGAACACTGAAGCTTTCTTT. Its translation is CASSRTMNTEAFF. The gene calls are TRBV5-4 and TRBJ1-1; D ambiguous. The germline gives CDR1 SGHNT, CDR2 YYREEE (reference sequence). The CDR3 runs 13 residues. V was shortened by 4 bases and J by 0 bases, with 7 bases between the two germline ends.

The chain uses TRBV4-1 and TRBJ1-1; no firm D call. The CDR3 runs 14 residues. Trimming pared 2 bases from V and 5 bases from J, leaving 12 bases between. Germline V gene lookup returns CDR1 MGHRA and CDR2 YSYEKL. The CDR3 bases are TGCGCCAGCAGCCAACTTGAAGGAGCTACTGAAGCTTTCTTT. This translates into CASSQLEGATEAFF.

This chain connects TRBV28 to TRBJ2-1; D uncertain. CDR3 size: 11 residues. In germline, CDR1 is MDHEN, CDR2 SYDVKM. Trimming took 4 bases from V and 2 from J, leaving 0 bases between them. CDR3 region: CASSSYNEQFF. The CDR3 DNA follows: TGTGCCAGCAGTTCCTACAATGAGCAGTTCTTC.

By share of the sample, this clone is medium-sized. The chain links TRBV6-5 to TRBJ2-7; 7 bases align to TRBD2. With V trimmed by 5 bases and J by 5 bases, 12 bases remained unmatched. Germline-derived CDR1 and CDR2 are MNHEY and SVGAGI. The CDR3 spans 15 residues. CDR3 DNA: TGTGCCAGCAGTCCCGGGGGGTCACTGTTTAACGAGCAGTACTTC. Protein product: CASSPGGSLFNEQYF.

V usage is TRBV28 and J usage is TRBJ2-1; D gene unclear. Germline CDR1 is MDHEN and CDR2 is SYDVKM. Trimming removed 4 bases at V and 0 bases at J, with 10 bases between. This CDR3 comprises 15 residues. CDR3 protein: CASSYITISYNEQFF. CDR3 coding DNA: TGTGCCAGCAGTTATATCACCATCTCCTACAATGAGCAGTTCTTC. The whole variable domain, filled in from reference TRBV28 and TRBJ2-1, reads DVKVTQSSRYLVKRTGEKVFLECVQDMDHENMFWYRQDPGLGLRLIYFSYDVKMKEKGDIPEGYSVSREKKERFSLILESASTNQTSMYLCASSYITISYNEQFFGPGTRLTVL.

The gene calls are TRBV9 and TRBJ2-7, with 8 bases aligning to TRBD1. Germline CDR1 is SGDLS and CDR2 is YYNGEE. This CDR3 comprises 14 residues. The V segment lost 4 bases and the J segment 4 bases; nucleotides outside the gene matches: 7. The DNA of the CDR3 is TGTGCCAGCAGCCCAGGGACAGGAATGTACGAGCAGTACTTC. Protein product: CASSPGTGMYEQYF.

The chain recombines TRBV21-1 with TRBJ2-2; the table's D call, TRBD2, was not checked against the DNA. TRBV21-1 counts as a pseudogene. The CDR3 has 16 amino acids. The DNA of the CDR3 is TGTGCCAGCAGGGTCCGGACTAGCGGAGAACACCGGGGAGCTGTTTTT. Translated: CASRVRTSGEHRGAVF.

The rearrangement uses TRBV7-9 and TRBJ2-1; 9 bases map to TRBD2. CDR1 and CDR2 (germline): SEHNR, FQNEAQ (reference sequence). The CDR3 length is 13 residues. V gave up 8 bases and J gave up 4 bases; unmatched junction bases: 3. For the CDR3, the DNA is TGTGCCAGCGGTGCGGGAGGGTACAATGAGCAGTTCTTC. It yields the protein CASGAGGYNEQFF.

The chain combines TRBV28 with TRBJ2-2; D gene ambiguous. This CDR3 is built from 12 residues. The germline V and J ends were trimmed by 3 bases and 6 bases, with 5 bases remaining between them. Germline V gives CDR1 MDHEN, CDR2 SYDVKM. The CDR3 is CASSFEAGELFF. The CDR3 bases are TGTGCCAGCAGTTTTGAGGCCGGGGAGCTGTTTTTT.

This clone is a singleton in its sample. The chain is built from TRBV15 and TRBJ2-7; D gene unclear. Trimming removed 5 bases from V and 3 bases from J, with 11 bases in between. This CDR3 spans 13 amino acids. CDR1 is LNHNV, CDR2 YYDKDF, per germline (reference sequence). CDR3: CATSHKGDYEQYF. The CDR3 DNA follows: TGTGCCACCAGCCACAAGGGCGACTACGAGCAGTACTTC. Looking up the rest from reference TRBV15 and TRBJ2-7 gives the full variable domain: DAMVIQNPRYQVTQFGKPVTLSCSQTLNHNVMYWYQQKSSQAPKLLFHYYDKDFNNEADTPDNFQSRRPNTSFCFLDIRSPGLGDTAMYLCATSHKGDYEQYFGPGTRLTVT.

The V gene is TRBV6-4, the J gene TRBJ2-1; 12 bases fit TRBD2. V lost 4 bases to trimming and J lost 8 bases; unmatched junction nucleotides: 6. The CDR3 has 15 residues. CDR1 is MRHNA, CDR2 SNTAGT, per germline. CDR3 sequence reads: CASSGLAGGVYEQFF. The CDR3, as DNA: TGTGCCAGCAGTGGGCTAGCGGGAGGGGTTTATGAGCAGTTCTTC.

This clone showed up just once. The chain employs TRBV5-1 and TRBJ1-2, with D hard to call. The V gene lost 0 bases and the J gene lost 6 bases, with 21 bases spanning the gap. CDR3 length: 17 residues. In germline, CDR1 is SGHRS, CDR2 YFSETQ. CDR3: CASSLVETNPGGDGYTF. The CDR3 DNA follows: TGCGCCAGCAGCTTGGTCGAGACGAATCCGGGCGGTGATGGCTACACCTTC. The variable domain in full, completed from reference TRBV5-1 and TRBJ1-2, reads KAGVTQTPRYLIKTRGQQVTLSCSPISGHRSVSWYQQTPGQGLQFLFEYFSETQRNKGNFPGRFSGRQFSNSRSEMNVSTLELGDSALYLCASSLVETNPGGDGYTFGSGTRLTVV.

This chain joins TRBV2 and TRBJ2-3; TRBD1 is a possible D gene (6 bases). This CDR3 has 16 amino acids. Trimming removed 4 bases from V and 2 bases from J, with 16 bases in between. From germline, CDR1 is SNHLY and CDR2 FYNNEI. CDR3 sequence (DNA): TGTGCCAGCAGTGGTTATCGAGGACAGCACACAGATACGCAGTATTTT. Amino acid sequence: CASSGYRGQHTDTQYF.

The rearrangement links TRBV5-1 to TRBJ1-1; D is unresolved. The germline V and J ends were trimmed by 0 bases and 1 base, with 4 bases remaining between them. The CDR3 contains 13 residues. CDR1 is SGHRS and CDR2 is YFSETQ in the germline V gene. The CDR3 nucleotides are TGCGCCAGCAGCTTGGCGGGGAACACTGAAGCTTTCTTT. Translation gives CASSLAGNTEAFF.

This chain links TRBV6-1 with TRBJ2-3, with 8 bases fitting TRBD2. The CDR3 covers 15 residues. Losses at the gene ends were 2 bases for V and 6 bases for J; bases not matched to a gene: 7. The germline CDR1 and CDR2 sequences are MNHNS and SASEGT. This CDR3 is CASSERSGSSDTQYF. The CDR3 nucleotides are TGTGCCAGCAGTGAACGGAGCGGGAGCTCTGATACGCAGTATTTT.

The V gene is TRBV19, the J gene TRBJ2-1, with D possibly being TRBD1 (5 bases). The V end was cut by 7 bases, the J end by 4 bases, with 14 bases between. The CDR3 extends over 14 amino acids. CDR1 is LNHDA, CDR2 SQIVND, per germline (reference sequence). The CDR3 region is CASIEQAGYNEQFF. The CDR3 region has the DNA TGTGCCAGTATAGAACAGGCAGGTTACAATGAGCAGTTCTTC.

The V call is TRBV11-1, the J call TRBJ2-3; TRBD1 or TRBD2 may be the D gene (5 bases each). CDR1 is SGHAT and CDR2 is FQDESV in the germline V gene (reference sequence). The CDR3 contains 19 residues. Trimming pared 4 bases from V and 3 bases from J, leaving 26 bases between. CDR3 region: CASSWKAGTPRSETDTQYF. Here the CDR3 DNA reads TGTGCCAGCAGCTGGAAAGCTGGGACGCCGAGATCAGAAACAGATACGCAGTATTTT.

The rearrangement links TRBV18 to TRBJ2-7; TRBD2 matches at 7 bases. J was trimmed by 1 base and V by 6 bases; bases with no gene match: 9. CDR1 is KGHSH, CDR2 LQKENI, per germline. The CDR3 length is 15 residues. Here the CDR3 DNA reads TGTGCCAGCTCCCCTACCTCTAGCGGATCCTACGAGCAGTACTTC. It is translated as CASSPTSSGSYEQYF. Filled out from reference TRBV18 and TRBJ2-7, the complete variable domain reads NAGVMQNPRHLVRRRGQEARLRCSPMKGHSHVYWYRQLPEEGLKFMVYLQKENIIDESGMPKERFSAEFPKEGPSILRIQQVVRGDSAAYFCASSPTSSGSYEQYFGPGTRLTVT.

V and J are TRBV19 and TRBJ2-7, with D possibly matching TRBD2 (5 bases). This CDR3 is built from 14 residues. Trimming shortened V by 3 bases and J by 5 bases, and 14 bases separated the two germline ends. Germline V gene lookup returns CDR1 LNHDA and CDR2 SQIVND (reference sequence). In DNA form, the CDR3 reads TGTGCCAGTAGTATTTGGTCCGGGGTCGACGAGCAGTACTTC. Protein sequence: CASSIWSGVDEQYF.